This T cell receptor (beta chain) was observed in a study of T cell clonality in common variable immunodeficiency. The study's findings and limits: Fewer TCRbeta clones were shared among CVID subjects than controls.

The method was immunoSEQ multiplex PCR; TCRdb's version includes in-frame clones alone and lacks a portion of them. Altogether about 52,000 clones were found in the sample, and no singletons occur. The J segment lost 1 base and the V segment lost 2 bases, leaving 4 bases of the junction unmatched. This CDR3 comprises 15 residues. Germline values: CDR1 SGHTA, CDR2 FQGTGA. This clone was counted at least ten times. Its target is not known. The read is 3 residues too short to cover the CDR3 end, so that end is filled in from the germline J gene. The sequence derives from a person aged 18 to 70 in good health. The material sequenced was peripheral blood mononuclear cells. The V gene is TRBV7-3, the J gene TRBJ1-1; 7 nucleotides match TRBD1. The chain's CDR3 is CASSLSAGGNTEAFF. CDR3 DNA (partial): TGTGCCAGCAGCTTATCCGCAGGGGGGAACACTGAA. The whole variable domain, filled in from reference TRBV7-3 and TRBJ1-1, reads GAGVSQTPSNKVTEKGKYVELRCDPISGHTALYWYRQSLGQGPEFLIYFQGTGAADDSGLPNDRFFAVRPEGSVSTLKIQRTERGDSAVYLCASSLSAGGNTEAFFGQGTRLTVV.